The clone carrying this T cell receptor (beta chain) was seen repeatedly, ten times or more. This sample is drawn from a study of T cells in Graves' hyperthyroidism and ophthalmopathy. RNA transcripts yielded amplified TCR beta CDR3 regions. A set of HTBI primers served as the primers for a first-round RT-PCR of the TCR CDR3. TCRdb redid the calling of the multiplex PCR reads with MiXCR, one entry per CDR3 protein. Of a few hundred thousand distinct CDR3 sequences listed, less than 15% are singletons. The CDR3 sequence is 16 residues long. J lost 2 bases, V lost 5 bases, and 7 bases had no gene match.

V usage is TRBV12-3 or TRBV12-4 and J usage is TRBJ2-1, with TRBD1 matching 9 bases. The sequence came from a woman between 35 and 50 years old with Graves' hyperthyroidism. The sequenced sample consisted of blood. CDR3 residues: CASSKRQGEAYNEQFF. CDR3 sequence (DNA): TGTGCCAGCAGTAAAAGACAGGGGGAGGCCTACAATGAGCAGTTCTTC.